Below are 19 T cell receptor beta chains sequenced from a single sample in a study of blood T cell repertoires in COVID-19. Measured with immunoSEQ multiplex PCR; TCRdb has only the in-frame clones, and not every one. The sample has around 360,000 clones, 70% to 90% seen once. The sample comprised PBMCs or T cells enriched from blood (not recorded which). All receptors come from a man aged 40-49 years in a cohort exposed to, infected with or recovered from COVID-19 (not recorded which).

This chain joins TRBV29-1 and TRBJ1-1; possibly TRBD1 for D (6 bases). V lost 7 bases and J 4 bases, leaving 16 bases between the germline ends. Germline CDR1 is SQVTM and CDR2 is ANQGSEA. The CDR3 contains 13 residues. The CDR3 loop reads CSATGRVGTEAFF. CDR3 coding DNA: TGCAGCGCCACAGGGCGGGTGGGCACTGAAGCTTTCTTT.

The J gene is TRBJ2-1, the V gene TRBV5-6; TRBD2 agrees at 7 bases. Germline V CDR1 and CDR2: SGHDT, YYEEEE. With 0 bases clipped from V and 4 bases from J, the junction kept 10 bases outside the gene matches. The CDR3 extends over 17 amino acids. CDR3 coding DNA: TGTGCCAGCAGCTTGGCGGGTCGGGCGGGAGTTTACAATGAGCAGTTCTTC. Amino acids: CASSLAGRAGVYNEQFF.

This clone was picked up a small number of times. This sequence joins TRBV12-5 and TRBJ1-2, with 7 bases that match TRBD1. The V and J ends lost 5 bases and 2 bases, in that order; junction bases with no gene match: 8. The CDR3 sequence is 15 residues long. CDR1 is LGHNT and CDR2 is FRNRAP in the germline V gene. The CDR3 region is CASGTHRGVNYGYTF. CDR3 DNA sequence: TGTGCTAGTGGTACACACAGGGGCGTGAACTATGGCTACACCTTC.

V is TRBV5-6 and J is TRBJ2-1; weak D call: TRBD2 (5 bases). Deletions cut 6 bases from V and 10 bases from J, with 20 bases between. This CDR3 contains 14 residues. CDR1 and CDR2 from the germline V gene are SGHDT and YYEEEE. CDR3 protein: CASNQKRPPREQFF. Written as DNA, the CDR3 is TGTGCCAGCAACCAAAAGCGGCCCCCCAGGGAGCAGTTCTTC.

The count of this clone is one. J is TRBJ2-2 and V is TRBV5-1; 8 positions match TRBD1. The length of the CDR3 is 15 residues. The germline V gene has CDR1 SGHRS and CDR2 YFSETQ. With V trimmed by 0 bases and J by 6 bases, 4 bases remained unmatched. The CDR3 loop reads CASSLAQGAPGELFF. CDR3 DNA sequence: TGCGCCAGCAGCTTGGCTCAGGGGGCTCCCGGGGAGCTGTTTTTT.

The chain joins TRBV19 to TRBJ2-3, with 10 bases fitting TRBD1. Germline CDR1 is LNHDA and CDR2 is SQIVND (reference sequence). With 10 bases clipped from V and 4 bases from J, the junction kept 8 bases outside the gene matches. The length of the CDR3 is 14 residues. The CDR3 here is CATSDRGLSDTQYF. CDR3 in DNA: TGTGCCACCTCAGACAGGGGGCTTTCAGATACGCAGTATTTT.

The chain has TRBV6-5 and TRBJ2-1; D is possibly TRBD1 (5 bases). V lost 6 bases to trimming and J lost 8 bases, with 14 bases between them. The CDR3 sequence is 13 residues long. In germline, CDR1 is MNHEY, CDR2 SVGAGI. The CDR3 DNA is TGTGCCAGCAGACCGACAGTGTTGGATGAGCAGTTCTTC. As protein: CASRPTVLDEQFF.

The V gene is TRBV29-1, the J gene TRBJ1-1; 7 bases are shared with TRBD1. Germline lookup yields CDR1 SQVTM and CDR2 ANQGSEA. The junction had 10 bases not matched to a gene; V was cut back by 0 bases and J by 9 bases. The CDR3 totals 14 residues. The CDR3 sequence: CSVEEMGGQTKAFF. The CDR3 bases are TGCAGCGTTGAAGAAATGGGGGGACAGACGAAAGCTTTCTTT.

Of note for this clone: The sample has other DNA sequences that encode this CDR3 too. The chain couples TRBV6-2 or TRBV6-3 to TRBJ2-7, with 11 nucleotides matching TRBD1. Unmatched junction bases numbered 2, after V lost 5 bases and J lost 2 bases. Germline CDR1 is MNHEY and CDR2 is SVGEGT. CDR3 length: 14 amino acids. The CDR3 loop is CASSRDRGTYEQYF. CDR3 nucleotides: TGTGCCAGCAGTCGGGACAGGGGGACCTACGAGCAGTACTTC.

This clone was counted only a few times. The V call is TRBV3-1 (or the pseudogene TRBV3-2), the J call TRBJ2-5; no clear D. Per germline, CDR1 LGHDT and CDR2 YNNKEL (reference sequence). The CDR3 is 15 residues long. V was trimmed by 1 base and J by 0 bases, leaving 9 bases between them. CDR3 protein: CASSQAIGDQETQYF. CDR3 sequence (DNA): TGTGCCAGCAGCCAAGCAATCGGAGACCAAGAGACCCAGTACTTC.

The chain combines TRBV30 with TRBJ1-2, with 7 bases matching TRBD1. CDR1 and CDR2 (germline): GTSNPN, SVGIG (reference sequence). The CDR3 extends over 13 amino acids. V dropped 3 bases and J dropped 4; count of bases not matched to a gene: 5. The CDR3 coding sequence is TGTGCCTGGAGGGACAGGCCCTCCTATGGCTACACCTTC. Protein sequence: CAWRDRPSYGYTF.

The chain employs TRBV27 and TRBJ2-7, with 8 bases aligning to TRBD1. Germline V CDR1 and CDR2: MNHEY, SMNVEV (reference sequence). V lost 3 bases, J lost 6 bases, and 19 bases stayed unmatched. This CDR3 is built from 18 residues. DNA for the CDR3: TGTGCCAGCAGTTTGATAGGGGGGAGACAGGGGTTAGTCGTCGAGCAGTACTTC. This translates into CASSLIGGRQGLVVEQYF.

The V call is TRBV4-1, the J call TRBJ2-3, with 9 bases identical to TRBD2. Trimming at V came to 1 base and at J to 2 bases, leaving 10 bases not matched to a gene. CDR1 and CDR2 from the germline V gene are MGHRA and YSYEKL. The CDR3 is 18 residues long. The CDR3 protein is CASSQVPRSSGTTDTQYF. The CDR3 bases are TGCGCCAGCAGCCAAGTACCCAGGTCTAGCGGGACCACAGATACGCAGTATTTT.

This rearrangement joins TRBV5-1 to TRBJ2-1, with a tentative D call TRBD2 (6 bases). CDR3 length: 13 amino acids. The ends were cut back, 4 bases at V and 6 bases at J, with 11 bases in the middle. Germline V gives CDR1 SGHRS, CDR2 YFSETQ. CDR3 region: CASSHGLPNEQFF. The CDR3 bases are TGCGCCAGCAGCCACGGACTACCCAATGAGCAGTTCTTC.

The chain uses TRBV2 and TRBJ1-3; D call uncertain. CDR1 and CDR2 from the germline V gene are SNHLY and FYNNEI. V lost 5 bases and J lost 3, with 8 bases in between. The CDR3 is 13 residues long. The CDR3 nucleotides read TGTGCCAGCAGTAGCGCGCTTGGAAACACCATATATTTT. Protein: CASSSALGNTIYF.

The DNA of the CDR3 is TGTGCCAGCAGCAGGGACACAGATACGCAGTATTTT. Translation gives CASSRDTDTQYF. The V and J genes are TRBV2 and TRBJ2-3, with TRBD1 as a possible D gene (5 bases). The germline V gene has CDR1 SNHLY and CDR2 FYNNEI. With 6 bases removed from V and 2 bases from J, the gap between germline ends came to 6 bases. There are 12 residues in the CDR3.

The CDR3 loop reads CASSHSGGASGELFF. In DNA, the CDR3 is TGTGCCAGCAGCCATTCAGGGGGCGCTTCCGGGGAGCTGTTTTTT. The rearrangement uses TRBV3-1 (or the pseudogene TRBV3-2) and TRBJ2-2; 8 positions match TRBD1. The CDR3 covers 15 residues. J was trimmed by 6 bases and V by 3 bases; bases with no gene match: 6. The germline V gene has CDR1 LGHDT and CDR2 YNNKEL (reference sequence).

The chain recombines TRBV6-6 with TRBJ1-1; D unresolved. This CDR3 comprises 15 residues. V shed 2 bases and J shed 3 bases, with 13 bases lying between them. Germline V CDR1 and CDR2: MNHNY, SVGAGI (reference sequence). The CDR3 region has the DNA TGTGCCAGCAGTTACGCTACAGCCTTTTACACTGAAGCTTTCTTT. It translates to CASSYATAFYTEAFF.

The rearrangement links TRBV19 to TRBJ2-4, with 7 bases that match TRBD2. CDR3 size: 14 residues. The V segment lost 5 bases and the J segment 4 bases; nucleotides outside the gene matches: 5. Germline CDR1 is LNHDA and CDR2 is SQIVND (reference sequence). In nucleotides, the CDR3 is TGTGCCAGTAGTTCTCCGGGAGGTAAAAACATTCAGTACTTC. Amino acids: CASSSPGGKNIQYF.